Following are 5 T cell receptor beta chains from one sample sequenced in a study of blood T cell repertoires in COVID-19. TCRdb keeps only in-frame clones here, not all; method: immunoSEQ multiplex PCR. This table has 200,000 to 250,000 clones, about nine tenths appearing once. Input material: peripheral blood. The receptor set was obtained from a woman aged 60-75 years with acute or convalescent COVID-19.

The chain uses TRBV10-2 and TRBJ1-1; 8 bases are shared with TRBD1. CDR1 is WSHSY and CDR2 is SAAADI in the germline V gene. The V gene end was trimmed by 10 bases and the J gene end by 0 bases; junction bases not matched to a gene: 10. This CDR3 comprises 15 residues. DNA for the CDR3: TGCGCCACCCTATTAGACAGGGGTCTGAACACTGAAGCTTTCTTT. It specifies CATLLDRGLNTEAFF.

V is TRBV7-6 and J is TRBJ1-4; D not certain. Germline V gene lookup returns CDR1 SGHVS and CDR2 FNYEAQ. CDR3 length equals 11 residues. Trimming took off 5 bases at V and 6 bases at J, with 4 bases between the two ends. CDR3 in amino acids: CASSNYEKLFF. The CDR3 nucleotides are TGTGCCAGCAGCAACTATGAAAAACTGTTTTTT.

V and J are TRBV6-1 and TRBJ1-5; D perhaps matches TRBD1 (6 bases). Trimming stripped 0 bases from V and 4 bases from J, with 13 bases between. CDR1 MNHNS and CDR2 SASEGT come from the germline V gene. The CDR3 runs to 16 residues. In nucleotides, the CDR3 is TGTGCCAGCAGTGAAGCGAGTGGACAGAGAAATCAGCCCCAGCATTTT. Encoded protein: CASSEASGQRNQPQHF.

The chain recombines TRBV11-3 with TRBJ1-6; D uncertain. The CDR3 has 17 amino acids. Germline CDR1 and CDR2: SGHNT and YENEEA. The germline V and J ends were trimmed by 0 bases and 4 bases, with 13 bases remaining between them. The CDR3 spells CASSLEMSGRYNSPLHF. The CDR3 DNA reads TGTGCCAGCAGCTTAGAGATGAGCGGACGGTATAATTCACCCCTCCACTTT.

The rearrangement links TRBV19 to TRBJ1-5; D possibly corresponds to TRBD1 (5 bases). This CDR3 has 14 residues. The ends were cut back, 3 bases at V and 4 bases at J, with 10 bases in the middle. Germline assignment: CDR1 LNHDA and CDR2 SQIVND (reference sequence). The CDR3 region is CASSMGQTNQPQHF. The CDR3 region has the DNA TGTGCCAGTAGTATGGGGCAGACGAATCAGCCCCAGCATTTT.